This T cell receptor beta chain was documented in a study of blood T cell repertoires in COVID-19. Overall study: Spain, Italy and the United States supplied samples that represented acute and convalescent COVID-19.

This clone appeared a single time. Original analysis: Amplification with reference gene primers provided the estimates of nucleated cell counts. Measured with immunoSEQ multiplex PCR; TCRdb has only the in-frame clones, and not every one. The D gene and trimming were derived from the DNA, and the V and J assignments and clone size from that table. Among just over 65,000 clones listed, 86% were seen once. Germline V gene sequence: CDR1 SNHLY, CDR2 FYNNEI. The junction had 6 bases not matched to a gene; V was cut back by 8 bases and J by 7 bases. The CDR3 totals 13 residues. This chain connects TRBV2 to TRBJ2-1, with 9 bases aligning to TRBD2. The sample consisted of peripheral blood. The sequence derives from a man younger than 40 with acute or convalescent COVID-19. CDR3 in DNA: TGTGCCAGCCAAGGACTAGCGTGGAATGAGCAGTTCTTC. This gives the protein CASQGLAWNEQFF.